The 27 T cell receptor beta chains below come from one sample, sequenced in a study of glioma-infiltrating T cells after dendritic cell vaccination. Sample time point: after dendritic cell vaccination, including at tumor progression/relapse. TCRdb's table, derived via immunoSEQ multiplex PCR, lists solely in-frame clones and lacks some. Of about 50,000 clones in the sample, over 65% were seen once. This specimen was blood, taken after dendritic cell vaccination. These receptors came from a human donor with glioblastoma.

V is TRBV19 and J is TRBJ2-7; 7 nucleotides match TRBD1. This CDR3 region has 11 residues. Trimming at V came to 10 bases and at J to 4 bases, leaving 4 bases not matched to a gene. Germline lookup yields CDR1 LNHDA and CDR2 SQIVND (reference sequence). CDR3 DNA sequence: TGTGCCACAGGGGGAACTTACGAGCAGTACTTC. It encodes CATGGTYEQYF.

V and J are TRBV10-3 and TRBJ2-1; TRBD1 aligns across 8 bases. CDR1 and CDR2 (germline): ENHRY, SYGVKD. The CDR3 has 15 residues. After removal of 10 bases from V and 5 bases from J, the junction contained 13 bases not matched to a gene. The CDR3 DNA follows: TGTGCCACCCTCGTCCCAGGGGGCCCACACAATGAGCAGTTCTTC. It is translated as CATLVPGGPHNEQFF.

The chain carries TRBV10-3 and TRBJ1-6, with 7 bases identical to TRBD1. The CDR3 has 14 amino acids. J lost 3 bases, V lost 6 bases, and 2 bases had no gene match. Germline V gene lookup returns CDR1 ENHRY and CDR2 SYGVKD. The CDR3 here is CAIRGGGYNSPLHF. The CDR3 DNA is TGTGCCATCAGAGGGGGCGGCTATAATTCACCCCTCCACTTT.

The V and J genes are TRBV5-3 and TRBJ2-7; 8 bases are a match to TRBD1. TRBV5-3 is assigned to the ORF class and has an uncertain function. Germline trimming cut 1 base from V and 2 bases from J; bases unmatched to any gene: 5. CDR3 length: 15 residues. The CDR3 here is CARSLRGTGPYEQYF. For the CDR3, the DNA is TGTGCCAGAAGCTTGAGAGGGACAGGACCCTACGAGCAGTACTTC.

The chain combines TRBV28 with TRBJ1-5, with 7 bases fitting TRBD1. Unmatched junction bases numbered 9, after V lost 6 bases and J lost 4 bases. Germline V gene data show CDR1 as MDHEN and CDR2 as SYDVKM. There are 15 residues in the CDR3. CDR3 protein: CASRVTGLGNQPQHF. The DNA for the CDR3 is TGTGCCAGCAGGGTGACAGGGTTGGGGAATCAGCCCCAGCATTTT.

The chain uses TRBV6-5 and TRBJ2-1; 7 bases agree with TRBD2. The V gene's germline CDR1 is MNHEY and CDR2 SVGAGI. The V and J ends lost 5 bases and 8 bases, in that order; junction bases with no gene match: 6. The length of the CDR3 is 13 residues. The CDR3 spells CASSPSGADEQFF. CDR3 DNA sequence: TGTGCCAGCAGTCCGAGCGGGGCCGATGAGCAGTTCTTC.

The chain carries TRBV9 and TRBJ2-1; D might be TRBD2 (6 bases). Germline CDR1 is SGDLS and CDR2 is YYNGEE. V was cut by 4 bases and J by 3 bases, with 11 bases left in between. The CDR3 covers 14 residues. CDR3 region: CASSTRGLYNEQFF. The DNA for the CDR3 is TGTGCCAGCAGCACTAGGGGACTCTACAATGAGCAGTTCTTC.

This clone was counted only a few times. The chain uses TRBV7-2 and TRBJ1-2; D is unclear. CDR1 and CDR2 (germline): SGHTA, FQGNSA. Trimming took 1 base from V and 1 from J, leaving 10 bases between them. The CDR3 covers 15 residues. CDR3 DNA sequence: TGTGCCAGCAGCTTAGGAGAAAACCTTAACTATGGCTACACCTTC. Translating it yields CASSLGENLNYGYTF.

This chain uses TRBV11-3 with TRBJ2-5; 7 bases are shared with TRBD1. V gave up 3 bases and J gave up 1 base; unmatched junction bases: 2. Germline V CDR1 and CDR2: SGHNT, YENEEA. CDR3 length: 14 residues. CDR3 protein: CASSFRDSQETQYF. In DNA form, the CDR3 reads TGTGCCAGCAGCTTCCGGGACAGCCAAGAGACCCAGTACTTC.

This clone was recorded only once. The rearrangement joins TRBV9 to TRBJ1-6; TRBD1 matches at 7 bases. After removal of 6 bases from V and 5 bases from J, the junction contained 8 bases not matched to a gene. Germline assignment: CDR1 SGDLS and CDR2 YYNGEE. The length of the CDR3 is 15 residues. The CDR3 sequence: CASKSRDSNNSPLHF. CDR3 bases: TGTGCCAGCAAAAGCCGGGACAGCAATAATTCACCCCTCCACTTT.

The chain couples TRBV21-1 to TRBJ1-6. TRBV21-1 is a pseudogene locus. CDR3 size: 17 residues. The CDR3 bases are TGTGCCAGCAGCAAAGCCGAGGCGAGCTCCTATAATTCACCCCTCCACTTT. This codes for CASSKAEASSYNSPLHF.

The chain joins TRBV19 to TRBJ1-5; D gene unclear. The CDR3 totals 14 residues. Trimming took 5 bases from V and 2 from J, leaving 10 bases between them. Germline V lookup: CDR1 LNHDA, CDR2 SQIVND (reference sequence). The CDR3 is CASSQGRRNQPQHF. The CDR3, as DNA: TGTGCCAGTAGTCAAGGGAGGCGCAATCAGCCCCAGCATTTT.

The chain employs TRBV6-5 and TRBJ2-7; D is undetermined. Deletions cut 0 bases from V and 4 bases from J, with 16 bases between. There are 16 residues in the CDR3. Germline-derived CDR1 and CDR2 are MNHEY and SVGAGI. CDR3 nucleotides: TGTGCCAGCAGTTACTCGTTAGTTGGTGGGCTGTACGAGCAGTACTTC. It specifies CASSYSLVGGLYEQYF.

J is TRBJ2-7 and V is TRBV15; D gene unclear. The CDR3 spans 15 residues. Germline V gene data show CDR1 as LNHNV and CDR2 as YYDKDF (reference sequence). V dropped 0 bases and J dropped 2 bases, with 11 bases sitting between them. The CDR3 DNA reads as TGTGCCACCAGCAGAGATCCCAACCTACCCTACGAGCAGTACTTC. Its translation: CATSRDPNLPYEQYF.

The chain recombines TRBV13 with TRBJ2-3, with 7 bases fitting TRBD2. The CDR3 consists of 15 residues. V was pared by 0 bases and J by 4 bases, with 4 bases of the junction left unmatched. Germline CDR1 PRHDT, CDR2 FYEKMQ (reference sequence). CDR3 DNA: TGTGCCAGCAGCTTAGGACTAGCGTTCCCAGATACGCAGTATTTT. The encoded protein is CASSLGLAFPDTQYF.

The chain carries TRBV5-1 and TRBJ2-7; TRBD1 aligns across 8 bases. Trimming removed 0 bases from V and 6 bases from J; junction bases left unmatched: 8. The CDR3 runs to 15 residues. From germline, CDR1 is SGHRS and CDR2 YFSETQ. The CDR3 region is CASSLAEAGGGEQYF. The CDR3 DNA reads TGCGCCAGCAGCTTGGCCGAGGCAGGGGGCGGCGAGCAGTACTTC.

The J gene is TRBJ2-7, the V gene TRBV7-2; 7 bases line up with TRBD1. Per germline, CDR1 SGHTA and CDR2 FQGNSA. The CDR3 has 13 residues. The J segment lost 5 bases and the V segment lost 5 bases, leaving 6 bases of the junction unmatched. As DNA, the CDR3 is TGTGCCAGCAGCCGACAGGGTAGGAACGAGCAGTACTTC. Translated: CASSRQGRNEQYF.

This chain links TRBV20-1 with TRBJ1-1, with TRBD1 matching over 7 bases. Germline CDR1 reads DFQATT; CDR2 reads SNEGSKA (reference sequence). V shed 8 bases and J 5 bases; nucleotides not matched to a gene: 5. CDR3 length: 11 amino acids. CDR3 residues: CSSTGATEAFF. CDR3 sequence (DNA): TGCAGTTCTACAGGGGCGACTGAAGCTTTCTTT.

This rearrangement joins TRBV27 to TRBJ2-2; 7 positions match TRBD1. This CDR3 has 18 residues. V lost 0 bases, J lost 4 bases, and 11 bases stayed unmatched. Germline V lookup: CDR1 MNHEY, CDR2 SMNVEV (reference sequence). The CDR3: CASSLSGPGTVLTGELFF. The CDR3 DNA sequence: TGTGCCAGCAGTTTATCGGGGCCGGGGACAGTTCTCACCGGGGAGCTGTTTTTT.

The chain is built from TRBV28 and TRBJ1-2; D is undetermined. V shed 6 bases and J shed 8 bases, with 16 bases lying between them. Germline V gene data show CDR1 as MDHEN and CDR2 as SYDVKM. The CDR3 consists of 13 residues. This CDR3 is CASSTKAFWGYTF. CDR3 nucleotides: TGTGCCAGCAGCACTAAAGCCTTTTGGGGCTACACCTTC.

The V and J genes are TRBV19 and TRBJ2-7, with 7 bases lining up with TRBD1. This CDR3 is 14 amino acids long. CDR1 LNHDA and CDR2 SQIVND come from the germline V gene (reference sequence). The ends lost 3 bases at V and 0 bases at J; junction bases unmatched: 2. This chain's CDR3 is CASSIRDSSYEQYF. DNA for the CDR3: TGTGCCAGTAGTATTCGGGACAGCTCCTACGAGCAGTACTTC.

Here the CDR3 DNA reads TGTGCCAGCATTCGACAGGGGGCCCCCTACAATGAGCAGTTCTTC. Residues: CASIRQGAPYNEQFF. V and J are TRBV6-1 and TRBJ2-1, with 10 bases aligning to TRBD1. Germline trimming cut 7 bases from V and 2 bases from J; bases unmatched to any gene: 5. Germline CDR1 reads MNHNS; CDR2 reads SASEGT. CDR3 size: 15 residues.

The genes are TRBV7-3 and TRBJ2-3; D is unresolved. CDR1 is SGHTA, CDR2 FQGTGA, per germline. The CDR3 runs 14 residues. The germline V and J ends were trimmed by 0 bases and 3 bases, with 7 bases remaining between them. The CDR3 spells CASSLTPGTDTQYF. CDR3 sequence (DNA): TGTGCCAGCAGCTTAACCCCCGGGACAGATACGCAGTATTTT.

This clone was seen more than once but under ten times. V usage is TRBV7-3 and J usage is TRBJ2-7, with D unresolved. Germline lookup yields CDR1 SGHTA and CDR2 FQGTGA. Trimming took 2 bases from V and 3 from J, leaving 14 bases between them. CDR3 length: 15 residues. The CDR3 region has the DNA TGTGCCAGCAGCTTAGGTCCCGGGTCTGGCTACGAGCAGTACTTC. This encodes CASSLGPGSGYEQYF.

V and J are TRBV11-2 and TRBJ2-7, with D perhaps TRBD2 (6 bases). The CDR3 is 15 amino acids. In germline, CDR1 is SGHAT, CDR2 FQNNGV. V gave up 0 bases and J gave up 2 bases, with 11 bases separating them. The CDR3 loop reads CASSLEAGLTYEQYF. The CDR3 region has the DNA TGTGCCAGCAGCTTAGAAGCGGGCCTCACCTACGAGCAGTACTTC.

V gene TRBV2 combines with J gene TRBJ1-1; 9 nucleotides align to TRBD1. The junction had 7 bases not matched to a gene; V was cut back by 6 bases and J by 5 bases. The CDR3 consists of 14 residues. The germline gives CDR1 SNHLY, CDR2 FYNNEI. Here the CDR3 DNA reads TGTGCCAGCAGAGGGACAGGGCAAACGACTGAAGCTTTCTTT. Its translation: CASRGTGQTTEAFF.

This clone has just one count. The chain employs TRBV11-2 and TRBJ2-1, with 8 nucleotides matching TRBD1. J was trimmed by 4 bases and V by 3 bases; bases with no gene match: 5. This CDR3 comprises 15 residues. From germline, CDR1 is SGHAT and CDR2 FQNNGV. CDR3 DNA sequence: TGTGCCAGCAGCTTTGGGCAGGGGGCGTACAATGAGCAGTTCTTC. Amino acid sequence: CASSFGQGAYNEQFF.